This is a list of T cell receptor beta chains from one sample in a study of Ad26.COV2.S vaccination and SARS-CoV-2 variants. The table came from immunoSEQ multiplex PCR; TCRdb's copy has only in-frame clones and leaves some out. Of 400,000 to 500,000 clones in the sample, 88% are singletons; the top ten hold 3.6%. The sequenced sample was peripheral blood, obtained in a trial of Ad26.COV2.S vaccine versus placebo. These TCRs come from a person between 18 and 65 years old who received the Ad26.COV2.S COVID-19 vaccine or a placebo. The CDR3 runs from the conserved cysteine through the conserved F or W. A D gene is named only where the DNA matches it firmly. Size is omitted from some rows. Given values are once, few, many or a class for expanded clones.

TGTGCCTGGAGTGTATTCCCGGGTTCGAGCTATGGCTACACCTTC CAWSVFPGSSYGYTF TRBJ1-2 TRBV30 - -
TGTGCCAGCAGTGCTGAAAACCACCGCGGGGGCCGCACAGATACGCAGTATTTT CASSAENHRGGRTDTQYF TRBJ2-3 TRBV6-1 - -
TGCGCCAGCAGCTTGCCCTCCCAGAACTATGGCTACACCTTC CASSLPSQNYGYTF TRBJ1-2 TRBV5-1 - -
TGTGCCAGCAGCATCGACAGGGTCACCGGGGAGCTGTTTTTT CASSIDRVTGELFF TRBJ2-2 TRBV7-2 - TRBD1
TGTGCCAGCAGTATTCTTGATGAGCAGTTCTTC CASSILDEQFF TRBJ2-1 TRBV11-2 - -
TGTGCCTGGGCCCGGGACTCAGGACATGAGCAGTTCTTC CAWARDSGHEQFF TRBJ2-1 TRBV30 - -
TGCGCCAGCAGCCAAGCCTCCCGGACCGGAGATACGCAGTATTTT CASSQASRTGDTQYF TRBJ2-3 TRBV4-3 - -
TGTGCCACCAGACTCGGAATCTACAATGAGCAGTTCTTC CATRLGIYNEQFF TRBJ2-1 TRBV28 - -
TGCGCCAGCAGCTTGGATTACGATACGCAGTATTTT CASSLDYDTQYF TRBJ2-3 TRBV5-1 once -
TGTGCCAGCAGAGCCGGGACAGGGGACGAGCAGTACTTC CASRAGTGDEQYF TRBJ2-7 TRBV6-5 - TRBD1
TGCGCCAGCAGTCAATCTGGCCTCCGGCAGGGTGGACAAGAGACCCAGTACTTC CASSQSGLRQGGQETQYF TRBJ2-5 TRBV23-1 - -
TGTGCCAGCTCACCATTGACAGGGAGTGTCGGGGAGCTGTTTTTT CASSPLTGSVGELFF TRBJ2-2 TRBV18 - TRBD1
TGCAGCGTTACTAGCGGGGGGGCCGTAGATACGCAGTATTTT CSVTSGGAVDTQYF TRBJ2-3 TRBV29-1 - TRBD2
TGTGCCAGCAGTTTAACGACGGGACGGAACAATGAGCAGTTCTTC CASSLTTGRNNEQFF TRBJ2-1 TRBV28 - -
TGCGCCAGCAGCCTGAGTTGGTCCTACGAGCAGTACTTC CASSLSWSYEQYF TRBJ2-7 TRBV5-1 - -
TGTGCCAGCAGCCGGGAGATAAGCACAGATACGCAGTATTTT CASSREISTDTQYF TRBJ2-3 TRBV7-3 - -
TGTGCCAGCAGTGGACAGGGGTACACCGGGGAGCTGTTTTTT CASSGQGYTGELFF TRBJ2-2 TRBV25-1 - TRBD1
TGTGCCACAGGACAAACTGTGTCCGCGGGTGGAAACACCATATATTTT CATGQTVSAGGNTIYF TRBJ1-3 TRBV11-2 - -
TGTGCCAGCAGGACTAGCGGCGAAGATACGCAGTATTTT CASRTSGEDTQYF TRBJ2-3 TRBV9 - TRBD2
TGTGCCAGCACCAAGCCAGGGTTCACAGATACGCAGTATTTT CASTKPGFTDTQYF TRBJ2-3 TRBV7-9 - -
TGTGCCATCAAAGGACTAGCGGACTCCTACGAGCAGTACTTC CAIKGLADSYEQYF TRBJ2-7 TRBV10-3 - TRBD2
TGTGCCACCAGCAGGGGACCGAGCTCTGGAAACACCATATATTTT CATSRGPSSGNTIYF TRBJ1-3 TRBV15 - -
TGTGCCAGCAGCAAGGGGCCCCCGGGCACCGGGGAGCTGTTTTTT CASSKGPPGTGELFF TRBJ2-2 TRBV7-2 few -
TGTGCCAGCAGCACCAGGACTAGCGGGGGGCAAAATGAGCAGTTCTTC CASSTRTSGGQNEQFF TRBJ2-1 TRBV7-2 - TRBD2
TGTGCCAGCAGGACAAGGCGGGGGCTTGACAATGAGCAGTTCTTC CASRTRRGLDNEQFF TRBJ2-1 TRBV6-5 - -
TGTGCCAGTAGTATCCTACAGGGGAACACTGAAGCTTTCTTT CASSILQGNTEAFF TRBJ1-1 TRBV19 - -
TGTGCCAGCAGCCGAGGAGGGGGGGGGAGCAATGAGCAGTTCTTC CASSRGGGGSNEQFF TRBJ2-1 TRBV7-8 - -
TGTGCCAGTAGTGGGCCGGGACAGGACGAAAAACTGTTTTTT CASSGPGQDEKLFF TRBJ1-4 TRBV19 - TRBD1
TGCGCCAGCAGCCAAGATCGGGTCAATCAGCCCCAGCATTTT CASSQDRVNQPQHF TRBJ1-5 TRBV4-3 - -
TGTGCCAGCAGTGGGACAGGGCGGACCGGGGAGCTGTTTTTT CASSGTGRTGELFF TRBJ2-2 TRBV2 - TRBD1
TGTGCCAGCTCACCAGCCACGGTCGAGCAGTACTTC CASSPATVEQYF TRBJ2-7 TRBV18 - -
TGTGCCAGCAGCTTACAACAGGGTGGTCAGCCCCAGCATTTT CASSLQQGGQPQHF TRBJ1-5 TRBV7-2 - -
TGTGCCAGCAGCCCCCGGACAGCCCATCCCTATGGCTACACCTTC CASSPRTAHPYGYTF TRBJ1-2 TRBV9 once -
TGTGCCAGCAGTCCGCGGACGAGAAGCTCCTACAATGAGCAGTTCTTC CASSPRTRSSYNEQFF TRBJ2-1 TRBV27 - -
TGCGCCAGCAGCCAAGGCAGGAGCTCCTACGAGCAGTACTTC CASSQGRSSYEQYF TRBJ2-7 TRBV4-3 once -
TGCAGCGTGCAGGTTTTCCTCTCTGGGGCCAACGTCCTGACTTTC CSVQVFLSGANVLTF TRBJ2-6 TRBV29-1 - -
TGTGCCAGCAGTCCTAAGGGGGAGGGTGTTCAGCCCCAGCATTTT CASSPKGEGVQPQHF TRBJ1-5 TRBV6-5 once -
TGTGCCAGCAGTTTTGTGACAGGGCTTGGCACAGATACGCAGTATTTT CASSFVTGLGTDTQYF TRBJ2-3 TRBV28 once TRBD1
TGTGCCTGGAGTGTATTCGGGGGGGCCTACGAGCAGTACTTC CAWSVFGGAYEQYF TRBJ2-7 TRBV30 once TRBD2
TGTGCCAGCAGCTTAGCCGTGGGACAGACCTACGAGCAGTACTTC CASSLAVGQTYEQYF TRBJ2-7 TRBV7-9 few TRBD1